This T cell receptor (beta chain) was profiled in a study of blood T cells in healthy people across ages (dated by TCRdb to the mid-2010s). General notes on the study: In model experiments, roughly one uniquely barcoded TCR beta cDNA molecule per two T cells was captured by template switching. To track age-related changes in TCR beta repertoire diversity, the study relied on deep sequencing normalized with unique cDNA molecular identifiers. The donors were split into four age groups: young (average around 17 years), middle-aged (nearly 40), aged (approximately 60) and long-lived (under 85). To avoid experimental bias, donors of different ages were spread randomly across the sequencing lanes. Using the same blood draw, the study looked at two additional independent replicas of 1 million unique cDNA reads for two donors, one aged 18 to 29 and the other aged 80 or older.

A word on this clonotype: This clone's antigen is unknown. Base qualities are missing; no much larger clone stands one base away.

To prepare the library, 5' RACE was applied. Sequencing was carried out with an Illumina HiSeq 2500. A second PCR of about 6 to 12 cycles was run with a J-beta primer mix and a sample-barcoded 5' primer. A template-switch 5' adaptor carrying 12 random nucleotides introduced a unique molecular identifier onto each TCR beta cDNA molecule. Each sample yielded at least 3 million CDR3-containing paired-end reads. All of the RNA was converted into first-strand cDNA using the Mint cDNA synthesis kit, with a TRBC-specific oligonucleotide serving as the primer. Following uracil-DNA glycosylase treatment, all cDNA underwent a first 18-cycle PCR with the universal primers M1SS and BC2_uni_R. In the paper's pipeline: Each sample was normalized by randomly selecting 1 million high-quality reads, each carrying a distinct molecular identifier. Reads sharing molecular identifiers were discarded rather than binned into consensus sequences. CDR3 identification, clonotype clustering and error correction used MiTCR with a Q25 quality threshold and the strictest error-elimination algorithm. A nonparametric unseen species model using Euler transformation provided a lower-bound estimate of total TCR beta diversity. Using fastp trimming at Q25 and MiXCR clonotype assembly, TCRdb reanalyzed the public sequencing data and kept in-frame beta chains. When rows share a CDR3 protein, they turn into one entry using the most common DNA and genes. The authors' filters were not applied to this entry. The sample table lists about 1 million distinct CDR3 sequences, 40% to 55% of them with a count of one. 15% to 20% of the sample is taken by the ten largest.

The study at large found these results: A strong correlation was found between observed TCR beta diversity and the percentage of naive T cells measured by flow cytometry. Estimates of total diversity based on one million sequenced T cells were considered lower bounds and underestimates. Observed TCR beta diversity per million T cells fell roughly linearly with age, and a significant reduction was already apparent by age roughly 41. Donor CMV infection status was unknown, potentially confounding age-related changes in expanded clonotypes. The long-lived group showed more naive CD4+ T cells, fewer expanded clones and increased TCR diversity than the aged group, suggesting age selection. Bulk unsorted PBMC profiling prevented conclusive comparison of naive and antigen-experienced compartments.

Donors were around 37 systemically healthy Caucasian individuals from Russia aged roughly 6 to 90 years. Each donor gave about 9.7 milliliters of peripheral blood, drawn into EDTA-treated Vacutainer tubes. PBMCs were isolated by Ficoll-Paque density-gradient centrifugation, with at least 7 million obtained per sample. Trizol reagent was used to extract total RNA from PBMCs, with at least 6 micrograms per sample. Naive CD45RAhigh/CD27high T cell percentages were measured by flow cytometry on a PBMC aliquot from every donor. The sequenced sample consisted of blood. The receptor comes from a woman aged 60-70 years in good health.

The DNA is as follows: TGTGCCAGCAGTGAAGGGGCAGCCTCCTCCTACGAGCAGTACTTC. Translated, this is CASSEGAASSYEQYF. The rearranged chain carries TRBV25-1 and TRBJ2-7, with TRBD1 perhaps the D gene, on 5 matching bases. V is reduced by 2 bases and J by 0 bases, leaving a spacing of 11 bases between them. CDR1 and CDR2 are drawn from the germline V gene: MGHDK, SYGVNS. Including the terminal cysteine and phenylalanine, the CDR3 comprises 15 residues. The DNA shown is the 45-base CDR3, in frame from base 1.